This entry lists 18 T cell receptor beta chains sequenced from one sample in a study of T cells in Graves' hyperthyroidism and ophthalmopathy. Amplified regions were TCR beta CDR3 sequences from RNA transcripts. A set of HTBI primers served as the primers for a first-round RT-PCR of the TCR CDR3. TCRdb reprocessed the multiplex PCR reads with MiXCR, giving one entry per CDR3 protein. Altogether hundreds of thousands of distinct CDR3 sequences are present, roughly 15% being singletons, with the ten largest covering about 10%. Source material: blood. Receptors were obtained from a woman in her late teens or twenties with Graves' hyperthyroidism.

This clonotype was recorded at least ten times. This sequence joins TRBV2 and TRBJ2-7; D remains unclear. The CDR3 runs to 14 residues. CDR1 and CDR2 (germline): SNHLY, FYNNEI. Trimming took 6 bases from V and 1 from J, leaving 13 bases between them. This CDR3 reads CASREEQRSYEQYF. In DNA, the CDR3 is TGTGCCAGCAGAGAGGAACAGCGATCCTACGAGCAGTACTTC.

The rearrangement links TRBV28 to TRBJ2-2; the D is unclear. CDR1 is MDHEN, CDR2 SYDVKM, per germline. The V and J ends lost 1 base and 0 bases respectively, with 15 bases between them. CDR3 length: 18 residues. CDR3 nucleotides: TGTGCCAGCAGTTTATATGGTTTTCGCAGACCGAACACCGGGGAGCTGTTTTTT. Residues: CASSLYGFRRPNTGELFF.

This clonotype came up a few times. The V and J genes are TRBV28 and TRBJ1-6; D gene uncertain. V gave up 6 bases and J gave up 5 bases, with 8 bases separating them. CDR3 length equals 13 residues. The germline V gene encodes CDR1 MDHEN and CDR2 SYDVKM. The CDR3 DNA reads as TGTGCCAGCAGACCGGCGCATAATTCACCCCTCCACTTT. This codes for CASRPAHNSPLHF.

The table lists this clonotype with many counts. This chain uses TRBV2 with TRBJ1-1, with no clear D. V dropped 6 bases and J dropped 0 bases, with 14 bases sitting between them. The CDR3 has 15 residues. Germline assignment: CDR1 SNHLY and CDR2 FYNNEI. CDR3: CASRRVGRMNTEAFF. CDR3 nucleotide sequence: TGTGCCAGCAGGCGTGTCGGGCGTATGAACACTGAAGCTTTCTTT.

This chain links TRBV24-1 with TRBJ2-3, with D possibly being TRBD1 (7 bases). The V end lost 9 bases, the J end lost 6 bases, and 18 bases lay between the germline ends. The CDR3 length is 14 residues. Germline CDR1 is KGHDR and CDR2 is SFDVKD. This CDR3 is CATAGTVQGDTQYF. As DNA, the CDR3 is TGTGCCACCGCGGGGACAGTTCAAGGGGATACGCAGTATTTT.

This clonotype was seen a handful of times. The gene calls are TRBV4-2 and TRBJ2-2, with 9 bases matching TRBD2. The CDR3 has 16 amino acids. V dropped 1 base and J dropped 6; count of bases not matched to a gene: 6. Germline V gives CDR1 LGHNA, CDR2 YNFKEQ. CDR3 sequence (DNA): TGTGCCAGCAGCCAAGGTGTAGCGGGAGTGTCCGGGGAGCTGTTTTTT. Residues: CASSQGVAGVSGELFF.

A few counts support this clonotype. V is TRBV6-1 and J is TRBJ1-1; 7 bases map to TRBD1. Trimming cost V 6 bases and J 8 bases; bases outside gene matches: 15. In germline, CDR1 is MNHNS, CDR2 SASEGT. The CDR3 covers 15 residues. Written as DNA, the CDR3 is TGTGCCAGCAGCCCCGTCGGGGCAAAACAGGGGGAAGCTTTCTTT. Encoded protein: CASSPVGAKQGEAFF.

This clonotype was counted at least ten times. The V gene is TRBV15, the J gene TRBJ1-1; D gene ambiguous. Germline assignment: CDR1 LNHNV and CDR2 YYDKDF (reference sequence). The CDR3 contains 13 residues. With 5 bases removed from V and 0 bases from J, the gap between germline ends came to 7 bases. The CDR3 sequence is CATSPRMNTEAFF. CDR3 DNA sequence: TGTGCCACCAGCCCTCGGATGAACACTGAAGCTTTCTTT.

There are many counts of this clonotype. This sequence joins TRBV30 and TRBJ1-5; D unclear. Trimming pared 2 bases from V and 0 bases from J, leaving 11 bases between. This CDR3 is built from 15 residues. CDR1 and CDR2 from the germline V gene are GTSNPN and SVGIG (reference sequence). CDR3 in DNA: TGTGCCTGGAGTTTAGGGCTCTATAGCAATCAGCCCCAGCATTTT. This sequence encodes CAWSLGLYSNQPQHF.

This clonotype was counted many times. V usage is TRBV6-2 or TRBV6-3 and J usage is TRBJ2-7; D perhaps matches TRBD2 (6 bases). The germline V gene has CDR1 MNHEY and CDR2 SVGEGT. V shed 2 bases and J shed 1 base, with 12 bases lying between them. CDR3 length: 15 residues. This CDR3 is CASSYGEDGSYEQYF. As DNA, the CDR3 is TGTGCCAGCAGTTACGGGGAGGACGGTTCCTACGAGCAGTACTTC.

This clonotype was detected ten times or more. The chain couples TRBV24-1 to TRBJ2-3; D is uncertain. The CDR3 covers 16 residues. V was trimmed by 4 bases and J by 0 bases, leaving 13 bases between them. CDR1 is KGHDR and CDR2 is SFDVKD in the germline V gene. CDR3 nucleotides: TGTGCCACCAGTGACCCGAAATCCTACAGCACAGATACGCAGTATTTT. Translated, it gives CATSDPKSYSTDTQYF.

The V gene is TRBV30, the J gene TRBJ1-6; D uncertain. This CDR3 contains 12 residues. The V gene's germline CDR1 is GTSNPN and CDR2 SVGIG (reference sequence). Trimming took off 4 bases at V and 15 bases at J, with 16 bases between the two ends. CDR3 coding DNA: TGTGCCTGGACCCTGTGGGGAGAGGACCTCCACTTT. Translated, it gives CAWTLWGEDLHF.

V usage is TRBV7-2 and J usage is TRBJ2-3; D tentatively fits TRBD1 or TRBD2 (6 bases each). Trimming removed 11 bases from V and 1 base from J, with 37 bases in between. Germline CDR1 SGHTA, CDR2 FQGNSA. The CDR3 extends over 21 amino acids. CDR3 bases: TGTGCCTGGAGTGTACAGGACATTAGGGGGGCCCGAACCCAACGCACAGATACGCAGTATTTT. Amino acid sequence: CAWSVQDIRGARTQRTDTQYF.

This rearrangement joins TRBV7-8 to TRBJ2-7; tentatively, D is TRBD1 or TRBD2 (5 bases each). The CDR3 has 15 amino acids. V was clipped by 7 bases and J by 0 bases, with 16 bases between them. Germline CDR1 reads SGHVS; CDR2 reads FQNEAQ. This CDR3 is CASTPGTASSYEQYF. CDR3 nucleotide sequence: TGTGCCAGCACCCCCGGGACGGCTAGCTCCTACGAGCAGTACTTC.

On this clonotype: One base away lies a much larger clone, so this may be a sequencing read error. The V call is TRBV2, the J call TRBJ1-5; no reliable D call. The CDR3 is 12 residues long. The germline V gene encodes CDR1 SNHLY and CDR2 FYNNEI. The DNA of the CDR3 is TGTGCCGGCAGTGAAATGGGCCAGCCCCAGCATTTT. Its protein is CAGSEMGQPQHF.

This clonotype was seen ten or more times. The V gene is TRBV5-1, the J gene TRBJ2-7, with D possibly matching TRBD1 (6 bases). V lost 5 bases, J lost 2 bases, and 14 bases lay in between. CDR3 size: 14 residues. The germline gives CDR1 SGHRS, CDR2 YFSETQ. Here the CDR3 DNA reads TGCGCCAGCAGTGCCGGGACAAACCCCTACGAGCAGTACTTC. Its translation is CASSAGTNPYEQYF. The full variable domain, with the rest looked up from reference TRBV5-1 and TRBJ2-7, is KAGVTQTPRYLIKTRGQQVTLSCSPISGHRSVSWYQQTPGQGLQFLFEYFSETQRNKGNFPGRFSGRQFSNSRSEMNVSTLELGDSALYLCASSAGTNPYEQYFGPGTRLTVT.

The sample holds a few counts of this clonotype. The rearrangement links TRBV7-3 to TRBJ2-2; D unresolved. Germline V gene lookup returns CDR1 SGHTA and CDR2 FQGTGA. V was cut by 5 bases and J by 8 bases, with 9 bases left in between. The CDR3 extends over 12 amino acids. The chain's CDR3 is CASSTLGGELFF. The CDR3 DNA reads as TGTGCCAGCAGCACTTTGGGGGGGGAGCTGTTTTTT.

This clonotype was found many times. The V gene is TRBV2, the J gene TRBJ2-1; TRBD2 aligns across 10 bases. This CDR3 has 13 amino acids. CDR1 and CDR2 (germline): SNHLY, FYNNEI. Losses at the gene ends were 11 bases for V and 6 bases for J; bases not matched to a gene: 7. The DNA of the CDR3 is TGTGCCTGCAAGCGGGAGGGCCCCAATGAGCAGTTCTTC. Translated, it gives CACKREGPNEQFF.